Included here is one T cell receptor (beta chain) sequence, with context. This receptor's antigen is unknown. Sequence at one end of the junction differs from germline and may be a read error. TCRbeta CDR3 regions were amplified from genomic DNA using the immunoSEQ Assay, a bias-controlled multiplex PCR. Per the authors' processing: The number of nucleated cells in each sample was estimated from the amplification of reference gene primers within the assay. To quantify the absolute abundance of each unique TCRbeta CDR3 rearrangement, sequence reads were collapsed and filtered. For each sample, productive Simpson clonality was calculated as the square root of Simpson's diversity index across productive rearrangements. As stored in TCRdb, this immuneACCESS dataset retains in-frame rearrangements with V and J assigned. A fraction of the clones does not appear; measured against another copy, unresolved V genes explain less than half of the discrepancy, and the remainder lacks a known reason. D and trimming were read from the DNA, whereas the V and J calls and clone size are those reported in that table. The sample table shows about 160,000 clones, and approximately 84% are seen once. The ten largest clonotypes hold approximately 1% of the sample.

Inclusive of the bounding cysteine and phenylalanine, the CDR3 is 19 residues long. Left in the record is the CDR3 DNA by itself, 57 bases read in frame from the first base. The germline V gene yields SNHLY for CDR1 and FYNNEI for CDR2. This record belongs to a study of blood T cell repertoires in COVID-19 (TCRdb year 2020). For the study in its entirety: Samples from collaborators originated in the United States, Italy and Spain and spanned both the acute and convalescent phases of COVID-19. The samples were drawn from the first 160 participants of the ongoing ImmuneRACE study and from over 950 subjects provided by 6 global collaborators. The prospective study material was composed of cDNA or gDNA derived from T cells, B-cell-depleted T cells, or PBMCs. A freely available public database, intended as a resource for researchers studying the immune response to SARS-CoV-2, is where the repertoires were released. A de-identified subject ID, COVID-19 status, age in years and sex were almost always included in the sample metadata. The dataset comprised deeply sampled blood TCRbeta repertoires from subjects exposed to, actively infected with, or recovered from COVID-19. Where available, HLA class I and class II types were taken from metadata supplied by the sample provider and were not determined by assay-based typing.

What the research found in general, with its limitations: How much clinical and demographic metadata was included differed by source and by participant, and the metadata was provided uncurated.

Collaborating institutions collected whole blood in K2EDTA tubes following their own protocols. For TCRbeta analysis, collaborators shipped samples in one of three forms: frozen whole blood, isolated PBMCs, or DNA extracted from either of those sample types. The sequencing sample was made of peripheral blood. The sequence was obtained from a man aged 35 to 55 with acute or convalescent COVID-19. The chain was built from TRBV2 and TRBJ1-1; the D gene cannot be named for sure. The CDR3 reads CANSEALTVRGWDGTEAFF. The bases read TGTGCCAACAGTGAAGCGCTTACTGTCCGGGGATGGGATGGCACTGAAGCTTTCTTT. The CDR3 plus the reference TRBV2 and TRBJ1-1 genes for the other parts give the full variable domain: EPEVTQTPSHQVTQMGQEVILRCVPISNHLYFYWYRQILGQKVEFLVSFYNNEISEKSEIFDDQFSVERPDGSNFTLKIRSTKLEDSAMYFCANSEALTVRGWDGTEAFFGQGTRLTVV.